This TCR beta chain derives from a study of blood T cell repertoires in COVID-19. Across the whole study: The cDNA or gDNA used as material had been derived from T cells, B-cell-depleted T cells, or PBMCs.

Germline CDR1 and CDR2: LNHNV and YYDKDF (reference sequence). CDR3 length equals 13 residues. Trimming stripped 6 bases from V and 6 bases from J, with 12 bases between. As handled by the study authors: Nucleated cell number was recorded as an estimate derived from reference gene primer amplification. Assay used: immunoSEQ multiplex PCR; TCRdb lists only in-frame clones, some missing. V, J and clone size derive from that table, while D and trimming were established from the DNA sequence. The table has 200,000 to 250,000 clones, 80% to 90% seen once; the top ten hold 2.9%. The source material was peripheral blood. The TCR sequence derives from a man aged 45-65 years who had recovered from COVID-19. V is TRBV15 and J is TRBJ2-1, with D perhaps matching TRBD1 (6 bases). CDR3 nucleotide sequence: TGTGCCACCAGACGGATAGGGGGCAATGAGCAGTTCTTC. This translates into CATRRIGGNEQFF.